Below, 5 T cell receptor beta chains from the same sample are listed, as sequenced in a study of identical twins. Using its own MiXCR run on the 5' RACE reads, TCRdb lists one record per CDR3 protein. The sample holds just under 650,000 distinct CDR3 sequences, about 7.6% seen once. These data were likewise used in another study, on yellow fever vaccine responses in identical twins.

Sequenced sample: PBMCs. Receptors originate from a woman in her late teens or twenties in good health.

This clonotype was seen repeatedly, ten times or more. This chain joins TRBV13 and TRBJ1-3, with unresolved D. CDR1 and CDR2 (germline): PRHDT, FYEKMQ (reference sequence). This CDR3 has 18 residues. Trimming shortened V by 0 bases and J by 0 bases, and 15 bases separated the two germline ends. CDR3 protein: CASSLGRFTDYSGNTIYF. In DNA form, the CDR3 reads TGTGCCAGCAGCTTAGGCCGTTTTACAGACTACTCTGGAAACACCATATATTTT.

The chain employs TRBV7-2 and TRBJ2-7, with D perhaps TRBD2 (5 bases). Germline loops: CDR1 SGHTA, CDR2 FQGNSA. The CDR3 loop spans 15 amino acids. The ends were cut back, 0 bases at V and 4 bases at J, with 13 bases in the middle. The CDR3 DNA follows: TGTGCCAGCAGCTTAGCGTCGGGAAGCGGTTACGAGCAGTACGTC. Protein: CASSLASGSGYEQYV.

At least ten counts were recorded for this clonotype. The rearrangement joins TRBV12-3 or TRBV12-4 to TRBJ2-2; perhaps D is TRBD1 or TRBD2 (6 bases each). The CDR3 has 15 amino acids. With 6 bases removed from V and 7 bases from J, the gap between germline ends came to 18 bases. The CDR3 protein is CASSVLGGAGGELFF. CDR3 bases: TGTGCCAGCAGCGTTCTGGGGGGCGCCGGCGGGGAGCTGTTTTTT.

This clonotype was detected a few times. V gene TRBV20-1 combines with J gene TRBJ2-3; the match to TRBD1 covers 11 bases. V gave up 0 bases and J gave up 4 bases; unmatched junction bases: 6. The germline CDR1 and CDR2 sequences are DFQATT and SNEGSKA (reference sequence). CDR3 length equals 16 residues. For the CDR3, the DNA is TGCAGTGCTAGAGAGGGACAGGGGGTTTCATCAGATACGCAGTATTTT. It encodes CSAREGQGVSSDTQYF.

The CDR3, as DNA: TGTGCCACCAGCAGGGGAGGCTTAGCCAAAAACATTCAGTACTTC. Protein sequence: CATSRGGLAKNIQYF. The rearrangement joins TRBV15 to TRBJ2-4, with a possible D match to TRBD2 (6 bases). Looked up from germline, CDR1 is LNHNV and CDR2 is YYDKDF (reference sequence). V was trimmed by 3 bases and J by 0 bases, leaving 9 bases between them. The CDR3 sequence is 15 residues long.